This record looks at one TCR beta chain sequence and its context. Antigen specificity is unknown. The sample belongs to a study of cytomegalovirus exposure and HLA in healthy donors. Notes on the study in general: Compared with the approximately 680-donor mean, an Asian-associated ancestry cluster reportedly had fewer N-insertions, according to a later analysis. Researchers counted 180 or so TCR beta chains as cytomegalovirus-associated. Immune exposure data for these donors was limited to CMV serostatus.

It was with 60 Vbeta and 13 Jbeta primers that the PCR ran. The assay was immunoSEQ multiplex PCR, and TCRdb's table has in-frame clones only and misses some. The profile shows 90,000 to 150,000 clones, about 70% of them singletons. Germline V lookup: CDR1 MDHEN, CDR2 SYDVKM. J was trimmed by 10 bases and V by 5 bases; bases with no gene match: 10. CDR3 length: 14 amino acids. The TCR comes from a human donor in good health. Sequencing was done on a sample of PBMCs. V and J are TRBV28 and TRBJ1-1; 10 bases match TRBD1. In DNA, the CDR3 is TGTGCCAGCAGTCCGGACAGGGGGGATTGGTTAGCTTTCTTT. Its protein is CASSPDRGDWLAFF.